The clone carrying this TCR beta chain was observed a handful of times. Its matching antigen is unknown. Carrying unique molecular identifiers, the cDNA also gained a universal primer site through template switching. TCRdb re-derived calls from the 5' RACE reads in MiXCR, one entry per CDR3 protein. The data contain roughly 350,000 distinct CDR3 sequences, around an eighth of them singletons. This entry belongs to a study of identical twins. Study observations and caveats: Researchers reported weaker excess twin sharing in beta out-of-frame sequences. Alpha sequences out of frame and shared by twins had excess low generation probability.

These data also featured in a second study, about yellow fever vaccine responses in identical twins.

The sequenced sample consisted of CD8+ T cells sorted from blood. The receptor was isolated from a woman aged 18-29 years in good health.

CDR3: CASSFMVSGLKETQYF. CDR3 coding DNA: TGTGCCAGCAGTTTTATGGTTTCTGGGTTGAAGGAGACCCAGTACTTC. The chain employs TRBV28 and TRBJ2-5, with unresolved D. Per germline, CDR1 MDHEN and CDR2 SYDVKM. V was pared by 3 bases and J by 5 bases, with 19 bases between. The CDR3 loop spans 16 amino acids.